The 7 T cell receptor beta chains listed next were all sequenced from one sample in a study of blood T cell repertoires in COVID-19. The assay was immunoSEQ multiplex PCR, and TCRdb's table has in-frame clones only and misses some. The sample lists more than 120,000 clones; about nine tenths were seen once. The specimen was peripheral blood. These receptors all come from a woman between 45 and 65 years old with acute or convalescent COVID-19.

CDR3 bases: TGCGCCAGCAGTCAATACTGGGCAGGTCACGAACTCGAGCAGTACTTC. This gives the protein CASSQYWAGHELEQYF. This rearrangement joins TRBV23-1 to TRBJ2-7; unclear D gene. TRBV23-1 qualifies as an ORF whose function is uncertain. V lost 1 base and J 6 bases, leaving 19 bases between the germline ends. This CDR3 contains 16 residues.

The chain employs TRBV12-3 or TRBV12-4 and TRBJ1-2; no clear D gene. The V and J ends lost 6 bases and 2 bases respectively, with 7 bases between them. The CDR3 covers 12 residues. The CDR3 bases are TGTGCCAGCAGGCAGAGGAACTATGGCTACACCTTC. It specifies CASRQRNYGYTF.

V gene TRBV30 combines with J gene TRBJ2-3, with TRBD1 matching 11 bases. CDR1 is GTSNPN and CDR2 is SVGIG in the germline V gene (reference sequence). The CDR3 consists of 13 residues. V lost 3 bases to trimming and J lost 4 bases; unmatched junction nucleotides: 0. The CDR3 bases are TGTGCCTGGAGGGACAGGGGGCCAGATACGCAGTATTTT. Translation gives CAWRDRGPDTQYF.

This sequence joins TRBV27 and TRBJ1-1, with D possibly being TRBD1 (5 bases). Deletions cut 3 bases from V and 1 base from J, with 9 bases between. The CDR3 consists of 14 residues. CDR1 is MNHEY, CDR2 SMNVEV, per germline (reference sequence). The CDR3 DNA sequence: TGTGCCAGCAGTTTGAGACAGCAGAACACTGAAGCTTTCTTT. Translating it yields CASSLRQQNTEAFF.

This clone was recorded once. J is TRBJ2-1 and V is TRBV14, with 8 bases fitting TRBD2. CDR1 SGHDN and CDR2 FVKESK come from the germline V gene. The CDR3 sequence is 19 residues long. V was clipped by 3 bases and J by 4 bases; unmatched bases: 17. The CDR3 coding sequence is TGTGCCAGCAGCCACCCAAAAAGCCCTACTAGCGGTTCTTACAATGAGCAGTTCTTC. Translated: CASSHPKSPTSGSYNEQFF. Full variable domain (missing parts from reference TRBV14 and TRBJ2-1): EAGVTQFPSHSVIEKGQTVTLRCDPISGHDNLYWYRRVMGKEIKFLLHFVKESKQDESGMPNNRFLAERTGGTYSTLKVQPAELEDSGVYFCASSHPKSPTSGSYNEQFFGPGTRLTVL.

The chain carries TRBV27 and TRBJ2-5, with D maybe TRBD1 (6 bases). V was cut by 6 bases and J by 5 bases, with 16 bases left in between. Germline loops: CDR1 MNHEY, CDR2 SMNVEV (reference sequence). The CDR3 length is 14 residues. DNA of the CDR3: TGTGCCAGCAGGCTGGACAGAGGGCGGGAGACCCAGTACTTC. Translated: CASRLDRGRETQYF.

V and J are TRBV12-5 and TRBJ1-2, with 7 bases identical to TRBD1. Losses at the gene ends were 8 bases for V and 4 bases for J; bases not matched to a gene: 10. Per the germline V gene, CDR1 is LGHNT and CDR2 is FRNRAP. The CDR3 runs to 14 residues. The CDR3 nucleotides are TGTGCTAGTCAGACCGGGACAGCGTTCTATGGCTACACCTTC. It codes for CASQTGTAFYGYTF.